These 26 T cell receptor beta chains share one sample of origin, sequenced in a study of blood T cell repertoires in COVID-19. The assay was immunoSEQ multiplex PCR, and TCRdb's table has in-frame clones only and misses some. Found here are 300,000 to 450,000 clones, about 92% of them singletons; the top ten hold 3.9%. The sequencing sample was made of peripheral blood. All receptors derive from an older woman with COVID-19, enrolled during active disease.

This chain links TRBV7-2 with TRBJ1-2; TRBD1 might be the D (5 bases). The CDR3 has 15 residues. Between the trimmed V and J ends, which lost 5 bases and 4 bases, there was a span of 17 bases. Germline assignment: CDR1 SGHTA and CDR2 FQGNSA. CDR3 nucleotide sequence: TGTGCCAGCAGCCCAACTACGGGGGGATCCTATGGCTACACCTTC. Protein sequence: CASSPTTGGSYGYTF.

This chain joins TRBV27 and TRBJ1-4; D gene uncertain. V was cut by 5 bases and J by 2 bases, with 9 bases left in between. Germline V gene lookup returns CDR1 MNHEY and CDR2 SMNVEV (reference sequence). CDR3 length equals 14 residues. CDR3 sequence: CASSPAGTNEKLFF. In DNA, the CDR3 is TGTGCCAGCAGTCCCGCCGGGACTAATGAAAAACTGTTTTTT.

The CDR3 DNA follows: TGTGCCAGCAGTTACTCGAAGACGGGCTACGAGCAGTACTTC. Its protein product is CASSYSKTGYEQYF. J is TRBJ2-7 and V is TRBV6-5; D not certain. Trimming stripped 0 bases from V and 3 bases from J, with 9 bases between. CDR1 and CDR2 (germline): MNHEY, SVGAGI. The CDR3 spans 14 residues.

The rearrangement joins TRBV7-2 to TRBJ1-5; no firm D call. Germline V gene data show CDR1 as SGHTA and CDR2 as FQGNSA. The CDR3 length is 13 residues. The V end was cut by 4 bases, the J end by 9 bases, with 13 bases between. DNA for the CDR3: TGTGCCAGCAGCTCCTCCCACCGGGGGCCCCAGCATTTT. Its protein is CASSSSHRGPQHF.

In this sample, this clone turned up once. The chain joins TRBV19 to TRBJ2-3; the D gene is possibly TRBD2 (6 bases). The CDR3 totals 21 residues. Between the trimmed V and J ends, which lost 6 bases and 0 bases, there was a span of 31 bases. Germline CDR1 LNHDA, CDR2 SQIVND (reference sequence). This CDR3 reads CASSQPPGAGGRKYSTDTQYF. CDR3 DNA sequence: TGTGCCAGTAGCCAACCTCCGGGAGCGGGCGGTCGGAAGTATAGCACAGATACGCAGTATTTT.

This clone has more than one count but fewer than ten. The genes are TRBV10-3 and TRBJ2-2; 8 bases align to TRBD1. Germline V gene data show CDR1 as ENHRY and CDR2 as SYGVKD. There are 14 residues in the CDR3. Unmatched junction bases numbered 8, after V lost 8 bases and J lost 6 bases. CDR3 coding DNA: TGTGCCATCGCACCACAGGGGGTGGCCGGGGAGCTGTTTTTT. This encodes CAIAPQGVAGELFF.

This clone has just one count. V gene TRBV6-6 combines with J gene TRBJ1-1, with D perhaps TRBD1 (6 bases). Germline CDR1 and CDR2: MNHNY and SVGAGI (reference sequence). The CDR3 is 16 amino acids. The germline V and J ends were trimmed by 0 bases and 3 bases, with 14 bases remaining between them. The CDR3 bases are TGTGCCAGCAGTTACTCGAACTTGGGGGCGGACACTGAAGCTTTCTTT. This gives the protein CASSYSNLGADTEAFF.

The genes are TRBV2 and TRBJ1-5, with 7 bases lining up with TRBD1. The CDR3 has 17 residues. V shed 1 base and J 1 base; nucleotides not matched to a gene: 7. Germline values: CDR1 SNHLY, CDR2 FYNNEI. CDR3 region: CASSEGRGDWSNQPQHF. CDR3 coding DNA: TGTGCCAGCAGTGAAGGCAGGGGGGATTGGAGCAATCAGCCCCAGCATTTT.

The rearrangement joins TRBV4-2 to TRBJ2-3, with 14 bases matching TRBD2. Germline V gene lookup returns CDR1 LGHNA and CDR2 YNFKEQ. Trimming at V came to 0 bases and at J to 7 bases, leaving 9 bases not matched to a gene. This CDR3 is 18 amino acids long. The CDR3 loop is CASSQDFGLAGGFHTQYF. CDR3 nucleotide sequence: TGTGCCAGCAGCCAAGATTTCGGACTAGCGGGGGGCTTTCATACGCAGTATTTT.

This clone came up once. The chain couples TRBV12-3 or TRBV12-4 to TRBJ2-5, with D uncertain. V lost 8 bases and J 1 base, leaving 8 bases between the germline ends. CDR3 length equals 12 residues. CDR3 coding DNA: TGTGCCAGCTCTCGCAGCCAAGAGACCCAGTACTTC. Residues: CASSRSQETQYF.

Comment on this clone: Distinct nucleotide sequences in the sample also encode this CDR3. This chain joins TRBV5-5 and TRBJ1-1, with D possibly being TRBD1 (5 bases). The V and J ends lost 0 bases and 1 base respectively, with 7 bases between them. Looked up from germline, CDR1 is SGHKS and CDR2 is YYEKEE (reference sequence). CDR3 length: 14 amino acids. This CDR3 is CASSLDRGNTEAFF. The CDR3 bases are TGTGCCAGCAGCTTGGATAGGGGGAACACTGAAGCTTTCTTT. The full variable domain, in which reference TRBV5-5 and TRBJ1-1 provide the parts outside the CDR3, is DAGVTQSPTHLIKTRGQQVTLRCSPISGHKSVSWYQQVLGQGPQFIFQYYEKEERGRGNFPDRFSARQFPNYSSELNVNALLLGDSALYLCASSLDRGNTEAFFGQGTRLTVV.

The chain's CDR3 is CAWSGSSNQPQHF. The CDR3 DNA reads TGTGCCTGGAGTGGGAGTAGCAATCAGCCCCAGCATTTT. The V and J genes are TRBV30 and TRBJ1-5; D is unclear. The CDR3 loop spans 13 amino acids. Per the germline V gene, CDR1 is GTSNPN and CDR2 is SVGIG (reference sequence). Trimming took off 1 base at V and 0 bases at J, with 4 bases between the two ends.

The chain employs TRBV9 and TRBJ1-3; 8 nucleotides match TRBD1. With 2 bases clipped from V and 4 bases from J, the junction kept 2 bases outside the gene matches. This CDR3 is built from 14 residues. Germline-derived CDR1 and CDR2 are SGDLS and YYNGEE. The CDR3, as DNA: TGTGCCAGCAGCGTGACAGGGGTCGGAAACACCATATATTTT. Translating gives CASSVTGVGNTIYF.

This clone was picked up one time. V and J are TRBV5-4 and TRBJ2-7, with a tentative D call TRBD1 (5 bases). The CDR3 is 13 residues long. V was cut by 2 bases and J by 5 bases, with 11 bases left in between. From germline, CDR1 is SGHNT and CDR2 YYREEE (reference sequence). The CDR3 reads CASSFPQGNEQYF. DNA for the CDR3: TGTGCCAGCAGCTTCCCCCAGGGAAACGAGCAGTACTTC.

The chain employs TRBV5-1 and TRBJ2-1, with 9 bases aligning to TRBD1. V shed 3 bases, J shed 5 bases, and the junction held 6 bases outside the gene matches. Germline CDR1 and CDR2: SGHRS and YFSETQ. This CDR3 comprises 15 residues. CDR3 protein: CASSSSGTGNNEQFF. The CDR3 DNA reads as TGCGCCAGCAGCTCCTCCGGGACAGGGAACAATGAGCAGTTCTTC.

This rearrangement joins TRBV28 to TRBJ2-7, with 10 bases aligning to TRBD2. Germline-derived CDR1 and CDR2 are MDHEN and SYDVKM. The CDR3 has 15 residues. After removal of 6 bases from V and 2 bases from J, the junction contained 7 bases not matched to a gene. CDR3 in amino acids: CASSLGLAGAYEQYF. The CDR3 region has the DNA TGTGCCAGCAGCCTCGGGCTAGCGGGGGCCTACGAGCAGTACTTC.

The chain combines TRBV6-6 with TRBJ2-7; 9 nucleotides align to TRBD1. The CDR3 sequence is 13 residues long. After removal of 4 bases from V and 7 bases from J, the junction contained 5 bases not matched to a gene. Germline V gene data show CDR1 as MNHNY and CDR2 as SVGAGI (reference sequence). The CDR3 loop is CASSLDRGSEQYF. CDR3 sequence (DNA): TGTGCCAGCAGTTTGGACAGGGGATCGGAGCAGTACTTC.

This clone appeared once. This chain joins TRBV19 and TRBJ2-3; D remains unclear. Germline V lookup: CDR1 LNHDA, CDR2 SQIVND (reference sequence). CDR3 length equals 16 residues. V was trimmed by 3 bases and J by 1 base, leaving 14 bases between them. The CDR3 nucleotides read TGTGCCAGTAGTATTTGGGCCAGCTCGGGCACAGATACGCAGTATTTT. It translates to CASSIWASSGTDTQYF.

The chain is built from TRBV5-1 and TRBJ2-2; no definite D call. This CDR3 spans 14 amino acids. Looked up from germline, CDR1 is SGHRS and CDR2 is YFSETQ. Between the trimmed V and J ends, which lost 0 bases and 5 bases, there was a span of 8 bases. The CDR3 loop reads CASSLAGVTGELFF. The CDR3 DNA is TGCGCCAGCAGCTTGGCCGGTGTGACCGGGGAGCTGTTTTTT. Combining the CDR3 with reference TRBV5-1 and TRBJ2-2 gives the whole variable domain KAGVTQTPRYLIKTRGQQVTLSCSPISGHRSVSWYQQTPGQGLQFLFEYFSETQRNKGNFPGRFSGRQFSNSRSEMNVSTLELGDSALYLCASSLAGVTGELFFGEGSRLTVL.

This clone was observed many times. The chain employs TRBV6-5 and TRBJ2-7; 7 bases are a match to TRBD1. The CDR3 is 14 amino acids. Germline V CDR1 and CDR2: MNHEY, SVGAGI. V gave up 1 base and J gave up 5 bases; unmatched junction bases: 5. This CDR3 is CASSYLGQSDEQYF. CDR3 nucleotide sequence: TGTGCCAGCAGTTACTTGGGACAGAGCGACGAGCAGTACTTC.

J is TRBJ1-5 and V is TRBV7-8; TRBD1 matches at 11 bases. Germline V CDR1 and CDR2: SGHVS, FQNEAQ. With V trimmed by 5 bases and J by 5 bases, 5 bases remained unmatched. The CDR3 totals 15 residues. The CDR3 loop reads CASSPRTGGYQPQHF. CDR3 bases: TGTGCCAGCAGCCCGAGGACAGGGGGCTATCAGCCCCAGCATTTT. The entire variable domain, with the rest obtained from reference TRBV7-8 and TRBJ1-5, is as follows: GAGVSQSPRYKVAKRGQDVALRCDPISGHVSLFWYQQALGQGPEFLTYFQNEAQLDKSGLPSDRFFAERPEGSVSTLKIQRTQQEDSAVYLCASSPRTGGYQPQHFGDGTRLSIL.

The chain has TRBV9 and TRBJ2-1; 10 bases are shared with TRBD1. The CDR3 runs 16 residues. J was trimmed by 2 bases and V by 4 bases; bases with no gene match: 6. The germline CDR1 and CDR2 sequences are SGDLS and YYNGEE. DNA of the CDR3: TGTGCCAGCAGCTTTCGAGGACAGGGGGCCTACAATGAGCAGTTCTTC. Amino acids: CASSFRGQGAYNEQFF.

The chain joins TRBV5-5 to TRBJ2-7; D may be TRBD1 (6 bases). This CDR3 spans 15 amino acids. Between the trimmed V and J ends, which lost 4 bases and 6 bases, there was a span of 20 bases. Germline V gene lookup returns CDR1 SGHKS and CDR2 YYEKEE (reference sequence). In DNA form, the CDR3 reads TGTGCCAGCAGCCAGGTCGTCCTGGGGGCACGCGAGCAGTACTTC. This gives the protein CASSQVVLGAREQYF.

V is TRBV6-5 and J is TRBJ1-3, with D perhaps matching TRBD1 (5 bases). Germline CDR1 and CDR2: MNHEY and SVGAGI. V was pared by 6 bases and J by 3 bases, with 12 bases between. The CDR3 runs to 14 residues. The chain's CDR3 is CASRAREYGNTIYF. CDR3 in DNA: TGTGCCAGCAGGGCCAGGGAATATGGAAACACCATATATTTT.

The gene calls are TRBV29-1 and TRBJ2-6; a weak D match, TRBD1 (6 bases). Per the germline V gene, CDR1 is SQVTM and CDR2 is ANQGSEA. This CDR3 contains 13 residues. V was shortened by 3 bases and J by 4 bases, with 7 bases between the two germline ends. CDR3 protein: CSVEGAGANVLTF. In DNA, the CDR3 is TGCAGCGTTGAGGGGGCGGGGGCCAACGTCCTGACTTTC.

The chain recombines TRBV6-5 with TRBJ2-7; the D gene is possibly TRBD2 (5 bases). CDR3 length: 15 amino acids. The germline gives CDR1 MNHEY, CDR2 SVGAGI. The ends were cut back, 4 bases at V and 7 bases at J, with 20 bases in the middle. CDR3 region: CASSSFGVSSGEQYF. The CDR3 DNA sequence: TGTGCCAGCAGTTCCTTCGGGGTATCCTCTGGGGAGCAGTACTTC.